The present TCR beta chain was sequenced within a study of T cell repertoires in cytomegalovirus infection (dated by TCRdb to the late 2010s). Study-wide context: Peptide stimulations targeted recently identified HLA-C-restricted CMV epitopes, whose presentation resists viral immunomodulation, together with well-studied HLA-B-restricted epitopes. Donor HLA type was relevant to the analysis, as public TCR beta signatures indicated carriage of CMV infection together with the matching HLA type.

The germline V gene provides CDR1 MDHEN and CDR2 SYDVKM. The CDR3 covers 14 residues, taking in both the cysteine and the phenylalanine. Only the CDR3 region is kept as DNA, spanning 42 bases read in frame from base 1. Trimming removed 2 bases from V and 5 bases from J, leaving 7 bases between the germline ends. What the study reported, not specific to this receptor: In both this cohort and an independent cohort of several hundred donors, the cumulative frequency of public TCR beta family members distinguished carriers of CMV infection plus the relevant HLA type. The ex vivo response was dominated by HLA-C-restricted CMV-specific TCR beta clonotypes, which also provided the single most frequent clonotype in two of eight donors.

Remarks on this clonotype: Its antigen specificity is not known. No base quality information exists; no much larger clone differs at one position.

Explained via the paper, the treatment or condition label denotes: in vitro stimulation with specific CMV peptide epitopes to enrich CMV-specific T cells. Data came from an Illumina HiSeq 1500. TCRdb reran the public reads through fastp at Q25 and MiXCR, keeping productive beta chains. Identical CDR3 protein sequences are pooled into one entry, listed with their most common genes and DNA. The sample includes roughly 200,000 distinct CDR3 sequences, with less than 50% observed a single time. The ten largest clones capture approximately 59% of the sample. Sequences were derived from CD8+ T cells from cultured PBMCs, sampled from culture after CMV antigen stimulation. The sequence was collected from a human donor in good health (CMV status not recorded). Some clones in this sample may be carry-over from other donors' samples. The V and J segments used are TRBV28 and TRBJ2-6; the D gene identity is not certain. The DNA is TGTGCCAGCAGTTTAAAGGGTTGGGCCAACGTCCTGACTTTC. Its protein is CASSLKGWANVLTF.